These 19 T cell receptor beta chains share one sample of origin, sequenced in a study of response to subunit inactivated influenza vaccine (dated by TCRdb to 2016 to 2019). The time point label for this specimen denotes: more than 35 days after influenza vaccine administration. The library was generated by RT-PCR. Sequenced using an Illumina HiSeq 2500. TCRdb reprocessing: public reads trimmed at Q25 with fastp, clones called with MiXCR, in-frame beta chains kept. Every entry covers one CDR3 protein and lists the most common genes and DNA from its rows. This sample lists roughly 570,000 distinct CDR3 sequences; about an eighth were detected once. The top ten hold roughly 14% of the sample. The sequencing used PBMCs from blood, collected roughly 45 days after vaccination. Receptors originate from a man between 45 and 60 years old who received an inactivated influenza vaccine. Donor details come from another sample of the same person, matched by shared clones.

Many counts were recorded for this clonotype. The V gene is TRBV10-3, the J gene TRBJ2-7; D assignment may be TRBD1 or TRBD2 (5 bases each). The length of the CDR3 is 14 residues. Germline V lookup: CDR1 ENHRY, CDR2 SYGVKD. Trimming removed 3 bases from V and 2 bases from J, with 11 bases in between. The CDR3 is CAISDREITYEQYF. Here the CDR3 DNA reads TGTGCCATCAGTGACAGGGAGATAACCTACGAGCAGTACTTC.

The rearrangement links TRBV20-1 to TRBJ2-1, with 10 bases that match TRBD2. The CDR3 has 15 amino acids. The trim removed 0 bases at V and 7 bases at J, leaving 6 bases unmatched. Germline V lookup: CDR1 DFQATT, CDR2 SNEGSKA (reference sequence). Here the CDR3 reads CSARDLSSGRNEQFF. The CDR3 DNA sequence: TGCAGTGCTAGAGATCTTAGTAGCGGGAGGAATGAGCAGTTCTTC.

CDR3 region: CSAESSYASNTEAFF. The CDR3 nucleotides are TGCAGCGCCGAATCATCCTACGCTTCGAACACTGAAGCTTTCTTT. This chain connects TRBV29-1 to TRBJ1-1; D is undetermined. Trimming took off 7 bases at V and 1 base at J, with 19 bases between the two ends. Looked up from germline, CDR1 is SQVTM and CDR2 is ANQGSEA. This CDR3 has 15 amino acids.

The chain uses TRBV5-1 and TRBJ2-5, with TRBD2 matching over 15 bases. Per germline, CDR1 SGHRS and CDR2 YFSETQ. The V gene end was trimmed by 3 bases and the J gene end by 0 bases; junction bases not matched to a gene: 3. This CDR3 comprises 17 residues. For the CDR3, the DNA is TGCGCCAGCAGCTGGACTAGCGGGAGGGAGTACCAAGAGACCCAGTACTTC. Its translation is CASSWTSGREYQETQYF.

J is TRBJ2-5 and V is TRBV5-6; 9 nucleotides agree with TRBD2. The CDR3 runs 16 residues. Germline V gives CDR1 SGHDT, CDR2 YYEEEE. Germline trimming cut 4 bases from V and 5 bases from J; bases unmatched to any gene: 12. The CDR3 loop reads CASSPRVAGAQETQYF. The DNA for the CDR3 is TGTGCCAGCAGCCCCCGAGTAGCGGGGGCCCAGGAGACCCAGTACTTC.

This clonotype was seen only a few times. V gene TRBV10-3 combines with J gene TRBJ2-3, with a possible D match to TRBD1 (6 bases). The V end lost 2 bases, the J end lost 4 bases, and 16 bases lay between the germline ends. The CDR3 is 16 amino acids. Germline lookup yields CDR1 ENHRY and CDR2 SYGVKD. The CDR3 DNA reads TGTGCCATCAGTGAGAGTCCCGGTGGGACATCAGATACGCAGTATTTT. Translating it yields CAISESPGGTSDTQYF.

The chain links TRBV5-1 to TRBJ2-2; the D gene is possibly TRBD1 (5 bases). The CDR3 is 14 residues long. V was shortened by 4 bases and J by 1 base, with 8 bases between the two germline ends. CDR1 and CDR2 from the germline V gene are SGHRS and YFSETQ. As DNA, the CDR3 is TGCGCCAGCAGCGTCCAGGGGAACACCGGGGAGCTGTTTTTT. Translating it yields CASSVQGNTGELFF.

The chain carries TRBV2 and TRBJ2-6; a weak D match, TRBD1 (6 bases). In germline, CDR1 is SNHLY, CDR2 FYNNEI. This CDR3 has 18 amino acids. V lost 2 bases and J lost 1, with 15 bases in between. CDR3 sequence: CASSEWGPPFSGANVLTF. In DNA, the CDR3 is TGTGCCAGCAGTGAATGGGGGCCCCCTTTTTCTGGGGCCAACGTCCTGACTTTC.

This chain uses TRBV15 with TRBJ2-7; 7 nucleotides match TRBD2. The V segment lost 5 bases and the J segment 3 bases; nucleotides outside the gene matches: 16. Germline V CDR1 and CDR2: LNHNV, YYDKDF (reference sequence). CDR3 size: 17 residues. The CDR3 DNA reads TGTGCCACCAGCCGATCCGGCGGCGGGACTACGTACTACGAGCAGTACTTC. It yields the protein CATSRSGGGTTYYEQYF.

V gene TRBV20-1 combines with J gene TRBJ2-1, with 9 bases matching TRBD2. The CDR3 spans 15 residues. J lost 2 bases, V lost 6 bases, and 8 bases had no gene match. Germline V gene sequence: CDR1 DFQATT, CDR2 SNEGSKA (reference sequence). The CDR3 bases are TGCAGTGCGCCAGTAGCGGGAGTACCCTACAATGAGCAGTTCTTC. Amino acid sequence: CSAPVAGVPYNEQFF.

The V gene is TRBV12-3 or TRBV12-4, the J gene TRBJ2-7; D perhaps matches TRBD1 (5 bases). The V and J ends lost 8 bases and 0 bases respectively, with 5 bases between them. The CDR3 spans 11 residues. CDR3 in DNA: TGTGCCAGCGGGGCCTCCTACGAGCAGTACTTC. Translating gives CASGASYEQYF.

The gene calls are TRBV6-1 and TRBJ2-1; a weak D match, TRBD1 (6 bases). V dropped 6 bases and J dropped 1 base, with 13 bases sitting between them. The CDR3 spans 15 residues. Germline CDR1 is MNHNS and CDR2 is SASEGT. The CDR3 bases are TGTGCCAGCAGAAAAGAACAGGGTTCCTACAATGAGCAGTTCTTC. This encodes CASRKEQGSYNEQFF.

V usage is TRBV11-2 and J usage is TRBJ2-1; 10 positions agree with TRBD1. This CDR3 spans 20 amino acids. J gave up 4 bases and V 5 bases, and 20 bases lay outside the gene matches. Germline loops: CDR1 SGHAT, CDR2 FQNNGV. The CDR3 nucleotides are TGTGCCAGCAGCGCGATCGGGACAGGGGAAATTGTAGGGGAGTACAATGAGCAGTTCTTC. Residues: CASSAIGTGEIVGEYNEQFF.

The gene calls are TRBV12-3 or TRBV12-4 and TRBJ1-2; no clear D gene. V was clipped by 3 bases and J by 7 bases, with 9 bases between them. The CDR3 totals 12 residues. The CDR3 sequence: CASSFRSTGYTF. Here the CDR3 DNA reads TGTGCCAGCAGTTTTAGGAGTACTGGCTACACCTTC.

The chain has TRBV3-1 and TRBJ1-2; D uncertain. Trimming took 1 base from V and 4 from J, leaving 7 bases between them. CDR1 and CDR2 from the germline V gene are LGHDT and YNNKEL (reference sequence). There are 13 residues in the CDR3. The CDR3 sequence: CASSQGLSYGYTF. CDR3 nucleotide sequence: TGTGCCAGCAGCCAAGGACTGTCCTATGGCTACACCTTC.

The rearrangement links TRBV30 to TRBJ1-2; D remains unclear. Per the germline V gene, CDR1 is GTSNPN and CDR2 is SVGIG (reference sequence). CDR3 size: 13 residues. Between the trimmed V and J ends, which lost 0 bases and 4 bases, there was a span of 9 bases. The CDR3 DNA reads as TGTGCCTGGAGTGTAAAACAGCCCTATGGCTACACCTTC. It codes for CAWSVKQPYGYTF. Filled out from reference TRBV30 and TRBJ1-2, the complete variable domain reads SQTIHQWPATLVQPVGSPLSLECTVEGTSNPNLYWYRQAAGRGLQLLFYSVGIGQISSEVPQNLSASRPQDRQFILSSKKLLLSDSGFYLCAWSVKQPYGYTFGSGTRLTVV.

This sequence joins TRBV4-3 and TRBJ2-7; TRBD1 is a possible D gene (6 bases). This CDR3 has 13 amino acids. V lost 2 bases and J 6 bases, leaving 11 bases between the germline ends. Germline CDR1 LGHNA, CDR2 YSLEER. The CDR3 sequence: CASSQTDRFEQYF. Written as DNA, the CDR3 is TGCGCCAGCAGCCAAACCGACAGGTTCGAGCAGTACTTC.

The chain employs TRBV14 and TRBJ2-3, with D unresolved. Trimming stripped 4 bases from V and 3 bases from J, with 14 bases between. The germline gives CDR1 SGHDN, CDR2 FVKESK. This CDR3 contains 15 residues. Here the CDR3 reads CASSRFLASTDTQYF. CDR3 coding DNA: TGTGCCAGCAGCCGTTTCCTCGCCTCTACAGATACGCAGTATTTT.

This clonotype was observed at least ten times. The chain uses TRBV3-1 and TRBJ1-2; the match to TRBD1 covers 8 bases. CDR3 length: 18 amino acids. V trimming: 0 bases; J trimming: 2 bases; junction bases outside the gene matches: 11. CDR1 and CDR2 (germline): LGHDT, YNNKEL (reference sequence). DNA of the CDR3: TGTGCCAGCAGCCAAGATCACGGGGGACAGGTCTACAACTATGGCTACACCTTC. Translated: CASSQDHGGQVYNYGYTF.